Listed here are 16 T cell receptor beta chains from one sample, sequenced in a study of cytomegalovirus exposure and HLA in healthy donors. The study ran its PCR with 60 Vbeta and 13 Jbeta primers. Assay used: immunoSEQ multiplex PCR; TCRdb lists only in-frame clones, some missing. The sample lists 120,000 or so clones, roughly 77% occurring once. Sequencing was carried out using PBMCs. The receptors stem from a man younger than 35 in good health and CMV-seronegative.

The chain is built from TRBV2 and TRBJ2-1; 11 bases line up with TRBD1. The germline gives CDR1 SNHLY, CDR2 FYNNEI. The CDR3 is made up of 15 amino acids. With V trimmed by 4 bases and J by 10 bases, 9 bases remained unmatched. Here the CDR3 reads CASSGDRGGFEEQFF. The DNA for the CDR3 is TGTGCCAGCAGTGGGGACAGGGGGGGTTTTGAGGAGCAGTTCTTC.

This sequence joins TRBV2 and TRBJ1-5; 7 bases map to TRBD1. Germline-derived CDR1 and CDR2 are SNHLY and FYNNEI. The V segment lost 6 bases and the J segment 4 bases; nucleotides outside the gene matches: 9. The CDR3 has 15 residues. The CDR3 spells CASSLRTGGNQPQHF. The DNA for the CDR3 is TGTGCCAGCAGCCTGAGGACAGGTGGAAATCAGCCCCAGCATTTT.

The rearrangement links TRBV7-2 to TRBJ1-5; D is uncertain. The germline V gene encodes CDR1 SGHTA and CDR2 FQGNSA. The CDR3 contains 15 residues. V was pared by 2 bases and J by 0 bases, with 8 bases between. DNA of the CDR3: TGTGCCAGCAGCTTATGGTTAGATAGCAATCAGCCCCAGCATTTT. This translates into CASSLWLDSNQPQHF.

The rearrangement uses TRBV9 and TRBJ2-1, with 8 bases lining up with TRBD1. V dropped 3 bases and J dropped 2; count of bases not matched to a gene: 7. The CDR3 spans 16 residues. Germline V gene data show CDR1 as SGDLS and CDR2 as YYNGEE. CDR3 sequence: CASSERQGLAYNEQFF. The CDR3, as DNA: TGTGCCAGCAGCGAAAGACAGGGGCTGGCCTACAATGAGCAGTTCTTC.

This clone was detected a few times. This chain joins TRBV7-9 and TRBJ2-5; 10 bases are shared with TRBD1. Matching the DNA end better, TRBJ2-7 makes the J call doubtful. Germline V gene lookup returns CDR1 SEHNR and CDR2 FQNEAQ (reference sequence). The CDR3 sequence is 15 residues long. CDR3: CASSLRQGASVEQYF. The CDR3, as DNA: TGTGCCAGCAGCTTGAGACAGGGGGCTTCTGTCGAGCAGTACTTC.

CDR3: CASSSPTSGSYNEQFF. The CDR3 bases are TGTGCCAGCAGTTCCCCGACTAGCGGGTCATACAATGAGCAGTTCTTC. The rearrangement links TRBV6-5 to TRBJ2-1; 10 nucleotides line up with TRBD2. Germline V CDR1 and CDR2: MNHEY, SVGAGI. This CDR3 has 16 residues. V lost 4 bases, J lost 4 bases, and 7 bases stayed unmatched.

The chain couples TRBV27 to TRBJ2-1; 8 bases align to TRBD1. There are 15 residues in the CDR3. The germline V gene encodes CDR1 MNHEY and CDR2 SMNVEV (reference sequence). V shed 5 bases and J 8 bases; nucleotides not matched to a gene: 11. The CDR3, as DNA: TGTGCCAGCAGTCTAGGACAGGGAAGGGAAGATGAGCAGTTCTTC. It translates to CASSLGQGREDEQFF.

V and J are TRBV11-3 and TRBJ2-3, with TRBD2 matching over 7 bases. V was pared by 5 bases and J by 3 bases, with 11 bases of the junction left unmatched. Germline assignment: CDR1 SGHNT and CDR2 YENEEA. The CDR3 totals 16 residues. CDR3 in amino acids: CASSNYMGGGTDTQYF. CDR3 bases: TGTGCCAGCAGCAACTACATGGGGGGAGGGACAGATACGCAGTATTTT.

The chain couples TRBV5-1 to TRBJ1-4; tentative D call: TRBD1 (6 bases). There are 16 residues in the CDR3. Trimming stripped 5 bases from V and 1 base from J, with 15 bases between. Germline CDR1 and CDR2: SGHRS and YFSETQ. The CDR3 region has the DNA TGCGCCAGCAGGACTTCAGGGGCTCTAACTAATGAAAAACTGTTTTTT. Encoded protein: CASRTSGALTNEKLFF.

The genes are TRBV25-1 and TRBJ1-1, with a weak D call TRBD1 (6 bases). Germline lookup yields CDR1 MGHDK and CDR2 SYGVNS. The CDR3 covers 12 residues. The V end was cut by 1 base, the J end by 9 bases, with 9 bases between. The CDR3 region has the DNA TGTGCCAGCAGTGAATCCGGGGGGCAAGCTTTCTTT. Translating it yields CASSESGGQAFF.

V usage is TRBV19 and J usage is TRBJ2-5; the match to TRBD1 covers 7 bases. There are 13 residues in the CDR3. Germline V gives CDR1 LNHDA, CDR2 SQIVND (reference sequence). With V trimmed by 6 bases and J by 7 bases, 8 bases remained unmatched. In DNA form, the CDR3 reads TGTGCCAGTAGCGAACAGGGGACCGGGACCCAGTACTTC. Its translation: CASSEQGTGTQYF.

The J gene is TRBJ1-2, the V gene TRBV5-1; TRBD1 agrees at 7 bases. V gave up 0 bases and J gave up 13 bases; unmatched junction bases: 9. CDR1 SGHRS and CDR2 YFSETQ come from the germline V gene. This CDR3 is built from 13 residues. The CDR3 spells CASSLAMDRPGTF. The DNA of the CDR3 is TGCGCCAGCAGCTTGGCCATGGACAGGCCTGGCACCTTC.

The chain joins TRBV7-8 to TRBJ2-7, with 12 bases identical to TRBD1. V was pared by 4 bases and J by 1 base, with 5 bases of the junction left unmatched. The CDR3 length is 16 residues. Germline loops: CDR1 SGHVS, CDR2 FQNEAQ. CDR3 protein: CASSSPGQGASYEQYF. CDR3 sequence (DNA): TGTGCCAGCAGCTCACCGGGACAGGGGGCGTCCTACGAGCAGTACTTC.

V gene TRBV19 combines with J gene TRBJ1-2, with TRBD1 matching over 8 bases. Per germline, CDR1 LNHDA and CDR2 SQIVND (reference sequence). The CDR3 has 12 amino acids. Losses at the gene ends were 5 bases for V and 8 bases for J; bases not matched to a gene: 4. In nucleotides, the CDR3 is TGTGCCAGTAGTTTTGACAGGGGCGGCTACACCTTC. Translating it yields CASSFDRGGYTF.

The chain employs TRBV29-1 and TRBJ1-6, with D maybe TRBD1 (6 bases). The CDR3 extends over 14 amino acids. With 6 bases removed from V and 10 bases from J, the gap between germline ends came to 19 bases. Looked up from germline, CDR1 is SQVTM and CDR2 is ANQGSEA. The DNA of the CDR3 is TGCAGCGTCCGGCAGGGGACCCAGGGATCACCCCTCCACTTT. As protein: CSVRQGTQGSPLHF. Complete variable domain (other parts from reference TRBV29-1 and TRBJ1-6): SAVISQKPSRDICQRGTSLTIQCQVDSQVTMMFWYRQQPGQSLTLIATANQGSEATYESGFVIDKFPISRPNLTFSTLTVSNMSPEDSSIYLCSVRQGTQGSPLHFGNGTRLTVT.

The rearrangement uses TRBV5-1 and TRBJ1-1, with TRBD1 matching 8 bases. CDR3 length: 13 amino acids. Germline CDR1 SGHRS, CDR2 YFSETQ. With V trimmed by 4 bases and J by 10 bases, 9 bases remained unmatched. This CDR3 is CASSREDRVSAFF. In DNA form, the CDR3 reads TGCGCCAGCAGCAGGGAGGACAGGGTGTCAGCTTTCTTT.